Following are 4 T cell receptor beta chains from one sample sequenced in a study of regulatory T cells in long-lasting Graves disease. Library construction for TCR beta used iRepertoire HTBI primers and Arm-PCR of CDR3 regions. Each CDR3 protein gets one entry after TCRdb re-called the multiplex PCR reads with MiXCR. This sample carries roughly 520,000 distinct CDR3 sequences, more than 10% of them seen once, and the ten largest clones take 8% to 10%. Indicated time point: newly diagnosed GD, antithyroid drugs for less than 3 months. RNA extracted from PBMCs served as the sequencing template. These data were likewise used in another study, on T cells in Graves' hyperthyroidism and ophthalmopathy.

The source material was peripheral blood mononuclear cells (PBMCs), sampled at new diagnosis, from a patient treated with antithyroid drugs. These receptors were taken from a woman in her 30s with Graves disease.

This clonotype has only a few counts. The CDR3: CASSEQHTEAFF. The DNA of the CDR3 is TGTGCCAGTAGTGAGCAACATACAGAAGCTTTCTTT. The V gene is TRBV19, the J gene TRBJ1-1; D is undetermined. Germline CDR1 and CDR2: LNHDA and SQIVND (reference sequence). The length of the CDR3 is 12 residues. The V gene lost 5 bases and the J gene lost 8 bases, with 12 bases spanning the gap.

This clonotype came up many times. This chain uses TRBV28 with TRBJ2-4; 8 nucleotides line up with TRBD2. Germline CDR1 and CDR2: MDHEN and SYDVKM. The junction had 13 bases not matched to a gene; V was cut back by 7 bases and J by 8 bases. The CDR3 sequence is 15 residues long. CDR3 coding DNA: TGTGCCAGCACCGACGCCCCAGCGGGAGTTGACATTCAGTACTTC. Its translation: CASTDAPAGVDIQYF.

In its sample, this clonotype was seen many times. The J gene is TRBJ1-2, the V gene TRBV20-1, with 11 bases aligning to TRBD1. V lost 6 bases, J lost 8 bases, and 14 bases stayed unmatched. The CDR3 consists of 15 residues. CDR1 is DFQATT and CDR2 is SNEGSKA in the germline V gene (reference sequence). CDR3 DNA: TGCAGTGCCCCGGGACAGGGGGGATTTGGGGTAGGCTACACCTTC. This translates into CSAPGQGGFGVGYTF.

At least ten counts were recorded for this clonotype. J is TRBJ2-2 and V is TRBV27; 8 bases are shared with TRBD2. The CDR3 runs 15 residues. Germline V CDR1 and CDR2: MNHEY, SMNVEV (reference sequence). Trimming cost V 1 base and J 7 bases; bases outside gene matches: 5. The chain's CDR3 is CASSLYAGGGGELFF. Here the CDR3 DNA reads TGTGCCAGCAGTTTATACGCGGGAGGTGGCGGGGAGCTGTTTTTT.